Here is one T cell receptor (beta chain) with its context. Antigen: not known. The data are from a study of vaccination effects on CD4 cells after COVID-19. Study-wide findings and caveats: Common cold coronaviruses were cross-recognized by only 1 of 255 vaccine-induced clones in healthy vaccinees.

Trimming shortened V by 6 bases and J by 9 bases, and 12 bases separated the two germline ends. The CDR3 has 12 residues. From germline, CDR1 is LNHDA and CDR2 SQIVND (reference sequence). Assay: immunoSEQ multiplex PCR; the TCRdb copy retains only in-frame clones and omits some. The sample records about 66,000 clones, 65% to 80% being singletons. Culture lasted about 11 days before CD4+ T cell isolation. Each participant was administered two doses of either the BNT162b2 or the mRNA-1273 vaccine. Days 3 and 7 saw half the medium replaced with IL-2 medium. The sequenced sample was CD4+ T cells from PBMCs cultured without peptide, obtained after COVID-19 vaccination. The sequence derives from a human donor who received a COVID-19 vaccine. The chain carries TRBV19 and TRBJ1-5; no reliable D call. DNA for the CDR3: TGTGCCAGTAGATCCCCTGGTTGGCCCCAGCATTTT. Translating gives CASRSPGWPQHF. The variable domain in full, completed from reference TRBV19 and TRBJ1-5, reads DGGITQSPKYLFRKEGQNVTLSCEQNLNHDAMYWYRQDPGQGLRLIYYSQIVNDFQKGDIAEGYSVSREKKESFPLTVTSAQKNPTAFYLCASRSPGWPQHFGDGTRLSIL.